The 21 T cell receptor beta chains below come from one sample, sequenced in a study of vaccination and CD4 T cells after COVID-19. These receptors' targets are unknown. Sequencing of cultured CD4+ T cell DNA used the Oncomine TCR Beta short-read assay. Genomic DNA was drawn out of CD4+ T cells grown in culture. Using its own MiXCR run on the PCR reads, TCRdb lists one record per CDR3 protein. The sample lists about 10,000 distinct CDR3 sequences; around 29% were seen once. Treatment defined: approximately nine-day PBMC culture with coronavirus spike peptide pools or control peptides (ViraFEST assay). The unexposed donor gave CD4+ T cells before the COVID-19 pandemic (2011-2018). Sequenced input: CD4+ T cells from blood, cultured in vitro. The source is a human donor in good health.

This chain joins TRBV11-3 and TRBJ1-1; D remains ambiguous. This CDR3 comprises 13 residues. Trimming left V 6 bases short and J 1 base short, with 9 bases between. Looked up from germline, CDR1 is SGHNT and CDR2 is YENEEA. This CDR3 reads CASRKEPNTEAFF. The CDR3 DNA sequence: TGTGCCAGCAGGAAAGAACCGAACACTGAAGCTTTCTTT.

V gene TRBV19 combines with J gene TRBJ2-7; TRBD2 aligns across 10 bases. After removal of 3 bases from V and 2 bases from J, the junction contained 7 bases not matched to a gene. In germline, CDR1 is LNHDA, CDR2 SQIVND (reference sequence). CDR3 length: 16 amino acids. CDR3 nucleotides: TGTGCCAGTAGTATTGGTAGCGGGAGGCTCGCCTACGAGCAGTACTTC. Its translation: CASSIGSGRLAYEQYF. Full variable domain (missing parts from reference TRBV19 and TRBJ2-7): DGGITQSPKYLFRKEGQNVTLSCEQNLNHDAMYWYRQDPGQGLRLIYYSQIVNDFQKGDIAEGYSVSREKKESFPLTVTSAQKNPTAFYLCASSIGSGRLAYEQYFGPGTRLTVT.

This clonotype showed up just a few times. The V and J genes are TRBV7-9 and TRBJ2-7; possibly TRBD2 for D (7 bases). V lost 3 bases, J lost 6 bases, and 12 bases lay in between. CDR3 size: 13 residues. Germline V lookup: CDR1 SEHNR, CDR2 FQNEAQ (reference sequence). Written as DNA, the CDR3 is TGTGCCAGCAGCTTTGCGGGGGCGGGCGAGCAGTACTTC. Encoded protein: CASSFAGAGEQYF. Full variable domain (remainder filled in from reference TRBV7-9 and TRBJ2-7): DTGVSQNPRHKITKRGQNVTFRCDPISEHNRLYWYRQTLGQGPEFLTYFQNEAQLEKSRLLSDRFSAERPKGSFSTLEIQRTEQGDSAMYLCASSFAGAGEQYFGPGTRLTVT.

The chain recombines TRBV11-2 with TRBJ1-2; D gene uncertain. This CDR3 comprises 14 residues. V was clipped by 6 bases and J by 7 bases, with 18 bases between them. CDR1 is SGHAT, CDR2 FQNNGV, per germline. The CDR3 here is CASRAPRHTSGYTF. Here the CDR3 DNA reads TGTGCCAGCAGGGCCCCCCGCCACACCTCTGGCTACACCTTC. Full variable domain (rest looked up from reference TRBV11-2 and TRBJ1-2): EAGVAQSPRYKIIEKRQSVAFWCNPISGHATLYWYQQILGQGPKLLIQFQNNGVVDDSQLPKDRFSAERLKGVDSTLKIQPAKLEDSAVYLCASRAPRHTSGYTFGSGTRLTVV.

This clonotype was found a few times. V and J are TRBV19 and TRBJ2-7; the D is unclear. In germline, CDR1 is LNHDA, CDR2 SQIVND (reference sequence). V was trimmed by 6 bases and J by 0 bases, leaving 12 bases between them. This CDR3 contains 14 residues. The CDR3 DNA follows: TGTGCCAGTAGCATCGCGGCCAGCTCCTACGAGCAGTACTTC. Its protein is CASSIAASSYEQYF.

This chain connects TRBV28 to TRBJ1-6, with D unclear. The CDR3 runs 12 residues. V gave up 4 bases and J gave up 8 bases, with 6 bases separating them. The V gene's germline CDR1 is MDHEN and CDR2 SYDVKM. CDR3 DNA sequence: TGTGCCAGCAGTTCCATCCATTCACCCCTCCACTTT. Protein product: CASSSIHSPLHF.

This clonotype was detected a few times. The chain links TRBV24-1 to TRBJ1-1; 8 positions agree with TRBD1. The V segment lost 9 bases and the J segment 4 bases; nucleotides outside the gene matches: 9. The CDR3 totals 14 residues. Germline V CDR1 and CDR2: KGHDR, SFDVKD. The CDR3: CATRGQGTGTEAFF. The CDR3 nucleotides are TGTGCCACCCGAGGACAGGGTACGGGCACTGAAGCTTTCTTT.

The rearrangement links TRBV30 to TRBJ2-3, with 8 nucleotides matching TRBD2. CDR3 length equals 15 residues. Trimming at V came to 5 bases and at J to 2 bases, leaving 9 bases not matched to a gene. CDR1 GTSNPN and CDR2 SVGIG come from the germline V gene (reference sequence). The CDR3 loop is CAWAIAGPVTDTQYF. The CDR3 bases are TGTGCCTGGGCCATAGCGGGGCCGGTCACAGATACGCAGTATTTT.

This clonotype has more than one count but fewer than ten. This sequence joins TRBV7-2 and TRBJ2-2, with TRBD2 matching 8 bases. The V gene end was trimmed by 4 bases and the J gene end by 5 bases; junction bases not matched to a gene: 3. The germline V gene has CDR1 SGHTA and CDR2 FQGNSA. This CDR3 is 14 amino acids long. The CDR3 here is CASSSGGRTGELFF. In DNA, the CDR3 is TGTGCCAGCAGCTCGGGCGGGAGGACCGGGGAGCTGTTTTTT.

This clonotype was observed a handful of times. The rearrangement links TRBV29-1 to TRBJ2-2; maybe TRBD2 (7 bases). The V end lost 5 bases, the J end lost 2 bases, and 18 bases lay between the germline ends. Germline CDR1 SQVTM, CDR2 ANQGSEA. The length of the CDR3 is 16 residues. CDR3 coding DNA: TGCAGCGTTCGAGGGGGGGCAGGTGTCAACACCGGGGAGCTGTTTTTT. Its translation: CSVRGGAGVNTGELFF.

This clonotype appeared a few times. The rearrangement uses TRBV19 and TRBJ2-7; 8 bases agree with TRBD1. V dropped 2 bases and J dropped 3; count of bases not matched to a gene: 6. CDR3 length: 15 residues. Germline lookup yields CDR1 LNHDA and CDR2 SQIVND (reference sequence). The chain's CDR3 is CASSIQRTGIYEQYF. The CDR3 coding sequence is TGTGCCAGTAGTATACAACGGACAGGGATCTACGAGCAGTACTTC.

In this sample, this clonotype turned up a few times. This chain links TRBV20-1 with TRBJ1-3; D not resolved. Germline CDR1 and CDR2: DFQATT and SNEGSKA (reference sequence). V was pared by 5 bases and J by 0 bases, with 11 bases between. The length of the CDR3 is 14 residues. Here the CDR3 DNA reads TGCAGTGCTTCCAGTTCGGTCTCTGGAAACACCATATATTTT. It codes for CSASSSVSGNTIYF.

The V gene is TRBV5-4, the J gene TRBJ1-1, with 7 bases matching TRBD1. The CDR3 totals 15 residues. J lost 4 bases, V lost 2 bases, and 8 bases had no gene match. Germline lookup yields CDR1 SGHNT and CDR2 YYREEE (reference sequence). In nucleotides, the CDR3 is TGTGCCAGCAGCTTCCGGACAGGATGGGGCACTGAAGCTTTCTTT. Translation: CASSFRTGWGTEAFF.

This chain uses TRBV7-2 with TRBJ1-2; 7 bases align to TRBD1. Trimming removed 2 bases from V and 2 bases from J; junction bases left unmatched: 8. CDR3 length: 16 residues. The germline gives CDR1 SGHTA, CDR2 FQGNSA. CDR3 DNA: TGTGCCAGCAGCTTAAATGTAGGGGGCGCCAACTATGGCTACACCTTC. Translating gives CASSLNVGGANYGYTF.

J is TRBJ2-5 and V is TRBV6-2 or TRBV6-3; D is tentatively TRBD1 or TRBD2 (5 bases each). V lost 5 bases to trimming and J lost 2 bases, with 18 bases between them. The CDR3 contains 16 residues. CDR1 and CDR2 from the germline V gene are MNHEY and SVGEGT. In DNA, the CDR3 is TGTGCCAGCAGTCATTACGGGACGCCCGAACAAGAGACCCAGTACTTC. Translation: CASSHYGTPEQETQYF.

This clonotype was seen a few times. The V call is TRBV29-1, the J call TRBJ1-2, with TRBD1 matching over 8 bases. V lost 7 bases to trimming and J lost 7 bases; unmatched junction nucleotides: 8. CDR3 length: 12 residues. Germline values: CDR1 SQVTM, CDR2 ANQGSEA. The CDR3 nucleotides read TGCAGCGCGAAAGGACAGGGAATTGGCTACACCTTC. Encoded protein: CSAKGQGIGYTF.

The chain joins TRBV2 to TRBJ1-1; 7 bases match TRBD1. Trimming took 5 bases from V and 1 from J; bases not matched to a gene: 1. CDR1 is SNHLY, CDR2 FYNNEI, per germline. This CDR3 spans 13 amino acids. The CDR3 loop reads CASSRDRNTEAFF. In DNA form, the CDR3 reads TGTGCCAGCAGTCGGGACAGGAACACTGAAGCTTTCTTT.

The rearrangement uses TRBV6-1 and TRBJ2-7; D perhaps matches TRBD2 (6 bases). Germline V CDR1 and CDR2: MNHNS, SASEGT. The CDR3 length is 15 residues. Trimming cost V 6 bases and J 2 bases, with 17 bases left between them. The CDR3 nucleotides are TGTGCCAGCAGCTCCCGTGGCGGGAAAACCTACGAGCAGTACTTC. It is translated as CASSSRGGKTYEQYF.

This clonotype was counted between two and nine times. The chain has TRBV6-2 or TRBV6-3 and TRBJ2-1, with a possible D match to TRBD2 (5 bases). The germline V gene has CDR1 MNHEY and CDR2 SVGEGT. Trimming removed 6 bases at V and 0 bases at J, with 12 bases between. The CDR3 consists of 15 residues. DNA for the CDR3: TGTGCCAGCAGCCCCAGCGGTAGCTCCTACAATGAGCAGTTCTTC. Amino acids: CASSPSGSSYNEQFF.

This sequence joins TRBV7-2 and TRBJ1-1; D gene ambiguous. The germline V gene encodes CDR1 SGHTA and CDR2 FQGNSA. Trimming took off 4 bases at V and 6 bases at J, with 12 bases between the two ends. This CDR3 has 13 residues. CDR3 sequence (DNA): TGTGCCAGCAGCTCGAGGAGGGAGGCTGAAGCTTTCTTT. Translated: CASSSRREAEAFF.

By share, this clonotype ranks as medium-sized. The V call is TRBV6-1, the J call TRBJ1-6; 9 bases fit TRBD1. The CDR3 is made up of 15 amino acids. V lost 3 bases, J lost 7 bases, and 4 bases stayed unmatched. CDR1 is MNHNS, CDR2 SASEGT, per germline. CDR3 region: CASSDRTGVNSPLHF. CDR3 bases: TGTGCCAGCAGTGACAGGACAGGGGTGAATTCACCCCTCCACTTT.